Listed here are 22 T cell receptor beta chains from one sample, sequenced in a study of cytomegalovirus exposure and HLA in healthy donors (dated by TCRdb to 2016 to 2017). Libraries came from the immunoSEQ multiplex PCR assay. In TCRdb, the immuneACCESS table is reduced to in-frame sequences with V and J assigned. These tables do not hold every clone; where another copy was compared, an unresolved V gene accounts for under half, and the others remain unexplained. The sample profile shows under 200,000 clones; approximately 78% of them were found once. The top ten hold 1.2% of the sample. Source material: PBMCs. The receptors were gathered from a woman in her 30s in good health and CMV-seronegative.

V and J are TRBV15 and TRBJ1-4; D ambiguous. Trimming pared 1 base from V and 8 bases from J, leaving 8 bases between. Germline V gene lookup returns CDR1 LNHNV and CDR2 YYDKDF (reference sequence). The CDR3 has 13 amino acids. This CDR3 is CATSRGGSEKLFF. The CDR3 DNA sequence: TGTGCCACCAGCAGAGGAGGAAGCGAAAAACTGTTTTTT.

This chain connects TRBV9 to TRBJ2-3, with 10 nucleotides matching TRBD1. CDR3 size: 15 residues. J gave up 5 bases and V 2 bases, and 5 bases lay outside the gene matches. The germline V gene encodes CDR1 SGDLS and CDR2 YYNGEE. The CDR3 region is CASSVGQGRGDTQYF. CDR3 nucleotides: TGTGCCAGCAGCGTGGGACAGGGGAGGGGAGATACGCAGTATTTT.

V and J are TRBV5-1 and TRBJ2-7; 7 bases agree with TRBD1. The V segment lost 2 bases and the J segment 5 bases; nucleotides outside the gene matches: 7. Germline CDR1 is SGHRS and CDR2 is YFSETQ. CDR3 length: 14 residues. CDR3: CASSFSGTANEQYF. The DNA of the CDR3 is TGCGCCAGCAGCTTCTCGGGGACAGCTAACGAGCAGTACTTC.

In regard to this clone: This sample includes further DNA sequences coding for the same CDR3. This chain links TRBV25-1 with TRBJ2-5; D not resolved. Trimming pared 2 bases from V and 0 bases from J, leaving 10 bases between. Germline lookup yields CDR1 MGHDK and CDR2 SYGVNS. The CDR3 sequence is 15 residues long. The CDR3 spells CASSEPRLYQETQYF. The CDR3 coding sequence is TGTGCCAGCAGTGAACCCCGACTGTACCAAGAGACCCAGTACTTC.

The rearrangement links TRBV11-3 to TRBJ2-3; 9 nucleotides line up with TRBD2. There are 17 residues in the CDR3. Germline values: CDR1 SGHNT, CDR2 YENEEA. V lost 1 base, J lost 2 bases, and 7 bases stayed unmatched. For the CDR3, the DNA is TGTGCCAGCAGCTTAGGCTCGGCTAGCGGGACCACAGATACGCAGTATTTT. Amino acids: CASSLGSASGTTDTQYF. Full variable domain (rest looked up from reference TRBV11-3 and TRBJ2-3): EAGVVQSPRYKIIEKKQPVAFWCNPISGHNTLYWYLQNLGQGPELLIRYENEEAVDDSQLPKDRFSAERLKGVDSTLKIQPAELGDSAVYLCASSLGSASGTTDTQYFGPGTRLTVL.

The chain couples TRBV5-4 to TRBJ2-6; perhaps TRBD2 as D (6 bases). The germline gives CDR1 SGHNT, CDR2 YYREEE (reference sequence). CDR3 length: 16 amino acids. Deletions cut 4 bases from V and 0 bases from J, with 11 bases between. CDR3 sequence (DNA): TGTGCCAGCAGCCGGGAGTCCGTCTCTGGGGCCAACGTCCTGACTTTC. It yields the protein CASSRESVSGANVLTF.

This chain links TRBV18 with TRBJ2-1; D remains unclear. This CDR3 is 12 amino acids long. In germline, CDR1 is KGHSH, CDR2 LQKENI. V lost 2 bases and J lost 7, with 6 bases in between. The CDR3 coding sequence is TGTGCCAGCTCACCAACCGGGAATGAGCAGTTCTTC. This encodes CASSPTGNEQFF.

The chain has TRBV27 and TRBJ1-4; D unresolved. The CDR3 runs 15 residues. The V end lost 5 bases, the J end lost 0 bases, and 10 bases lay between the germline ends. Per germline, CDR1 MNHEY and CDR2 SMNVEV (reference sequence). CDR3 coding DNA: TGTGCCAGCAGTACTGCACTAACAACTAATGAAAAACTGTTTTTT. Amino acid sequence: CASSTALTTNEKLFF. Using reference TRBV27 and TRBJ1-4 for the parts outside the CDR3, the full variable domain is EAQVTQNPRYLITVTGKKLTVTCSQNMNHEYMSWYRQDPGLGLRQIYYSMNVEVTDKGDVPEGYKVSRKEKRNFPLILESPSPNQTSLYFCASSTALTTNEKLFFGSGTQLSVL.

The chain recombines TRBV4-1 with TRBJ1-1; 8 positions match TRBD1. CDR3 size: 15 residues. V was pared by 4 bases and J by 4 bases, with 8 bases of the junction left unmatched. Germline CDR1 and CDR2: MGHRA and YSYEKL. The DNA for the CDR3 is TGCGCCAGCAGCCCTCTCCCTACAGGGGGCACTGAAGCTTTCTTT. The encoded protein is CASSPLPTGGTEAFF.

This rearrangement joins TRBV27 to TRBJ1-1; perhaps TRBD1 as D (6 bases). V lost 6 bases and J 5 bases, leaving 10 bases between the germline ends. The V gene's germline CDR1 is MNHEY and CDR2 SMNVEV (reference sequence). The length of the CDR3 is 12 residues. The CDR3 spells CASSFRGTEAFF. The CDR3 nucleotides read TGTGCCAGCAGCTTCAGGGGAACTGAAGCTTTCTTT.

The rearrangement uses TRBV13 and TRBJ2-7; TRBD1 matches 7 bases. The length of the CDR3 is 16 residues. The germline gives CDR1 PRHDT, CDR2 FYEKMQ (reference sequence). V dropped 7 bases and J dropped 6; count of bases not matched to a gene: 18. This CDR3 is CASTTSYRQGNGEQYF. The CDR3 DNA is TGTGCCAGCACCACATCTTACCGACAGGGAAATGGCGAGCAGTACTTC. The whole variable domain, remainder taken from reference TRBV13 and TRBJ2-7, is AAGVIQSPRHLIKEKRETATLKCYPIPRHDTVYWYQQGPGQDPQFLISFYEKMQSDKGSIPDRFSAQQFSDYHSELNMSSLELGDSALYFCASTTSYRQGNGEQYFGPGTRLTVT.

This clone was seen just once. The V gene is TRBV5-1, the J gene TRBJ2-7; the match to TRBD1 covers 11 bases. Germline CDR1 is SGHRS and CDR2 is YFSETQ. The CDR3 consists of 17 residues. V shed 4 bases, J shed 2 bases, and the junction held 11 bases outside the gene matches. The CDR3 here is CASSPGAPGQGAYEQYF. DNA for the CDR3: TGCGCCAGCAGCCCGGGGGCCCCGGGACAGGGGGCCTACGAGCAGTACTTC.

This clone turned up a few times. This chain links TRBV30 with TRBJ2-7, with TRBD2 matching over 14 bases. The CDR3 spans 13 residues. After removal of 7 bases from V and 6 bases from J, the junction contained 5 bases not matched to a gene. Germline V lookup: CDR1 GTSNPN, CDR2 SVGIG (reference sequence). CDR3 amino acids: CASGTSGRFEQYF. For the CDR3, the DNA is TGTGCCTCGGGGACTAGCGGGAGATTCGAGCAGTACTTC.

This clone was seen a single time. The chain joins TRBV4-1 to TRBJ2-7, with 10 bases aligning to TRBD2. The CDR3 sequence is 18 residues long. Trimming at V came to 0 bases and at J to 4 bases, leaving 12 bases not matched to a gene. Germline V gene lookup returns CDR1 MGHRA and CDR2 YSYEKL. CDR3 in DNA: TGCGCCAGCAGCCAAGATGGGCTAGCGGGGGAACCCATTTACGAGCAGTACTTC. The encoded protein is CASSQDGLAGEPIYEQYF.

The rearrangement joins TRBV30 to TRBJ1-1; D remains ambiguous. The CDR3 totals 13 residues. V was clipped by 2 bases and J by 1 base, with 8 bases between them. CDR1 is GTSNPN and CDR2 is SVGIG in the germline V gene (reference sequence). CDR3 nucleotide sequence: TGTGCCTGGAGTCTGGAGAGGAACACTGAAGCTTTCTTT. Its translation is CAWSLERNTEAFF.

The chain combines TRBV6-5 with TRBJ1-2; D may be TRBD1 (5 bases). Deletions cut 2 bases from V and 4 bases from J, with 17 bases between. This CDR3 has 16 residues. Germline V gives CDR1 MNHEY, CDR2 SVGAGI. The CDR3 reads CASSYGAQVGGYGYTF. Written as DNA, the CDR3 is TGTGCCAGCAGTTACGGAGCACAGGTCGGTGGCTATGGCTACACCTTC.

This chain uses TRBV27 with TRBJ1-2, with unresolved D. The CDR3 covers 16 residues. Germline V gene sequence: CDR1 MNHEY, CDR2 SMNVEV (reference sequence). V was cut by 0 bases and J by 1 base, with 12 bases left in between. CDR3: CASSLSPRQINYGYTF. CDR3 in DNA: TGTGCCAGCAGTTTATCGCCCAGACAAATTAACTATGGCTACACCTTC.

Only one count was recorded for this clone. The chain uses TRBV18 and TRBJ1-3; possibly TRBD1 for D (5 bases). V was pared by 5 bases and J by 0 bases, with 14 bases between. There are 16 residues in the CDR3. Germline V gene lookup returns CDR1 KGHSH and CDR2 LQKENI. The CDR3 reads CASSSQTDFSGNTIYF. The CDR3 nucleotides read TGTGCCAGCTCATCGCAGACAGATTTCTCTGGAAACACCATATATTTT. Filled out from reference TRBV18 and TRBJ1-3, the complete variable domain reads NAGVMQNPRHLVRRRGQEARLRCSPMKGHSHVYWYRQLPEEGLKFMVYLQKENIIDESGMPKERFSAEFPKEGPSILRIQQVVRGDSAAYFCASSSQTDFSGNTIYFGEGSWLTVV.

The V gene is TRBV6-1, the J gene TRBJ2-7; 7 bases are a match to TRBD2. V shed 4 bases, J shed 2 bases, and the junction held 5 bases outside the gene matches. The CDR3 is made up of 14 amino acids. Germline lookup yields CDR1 MNHNS and CDR2 SASEGT. The CDR3 coding sequence is TGTGCCAGCAGTGTGTCTAGCGGAACCTACGAGCAGTACTTC. Protein product: CASSVSSGTYEQYF.

The sample holds one count of this clone. This chain's CDR3 is CASRYPGQAGNTIYF. CDR3 nucleotide sequence: TGTGCCAGCAGATACCCCGGACAGGCTGGAAACACCATATATTTT. This chain uses TRBV6-6 with TRBJ1-3; 7 nucleotides match TRBD1. The CDR3 sequence is 15 residues long. V lost 6 bases, J lost 2 bases, and 7 bases stayed unmatched. Per the germline V gene, CDR1 is MNHNY and CDR2 is SVGAGI (reference sequence).

V and J are TRBV14 and TRBJ2-1; TRBD1 aligns across 7 bases. CDR3 length: 12 amino acids. CDR1 is SGHDN, CDR2 FVKESK, per germline. J gave up 6 bases and V 8 bases, and 4 bases lay outside the gene matches. The CDR3 region is CASQQGSNEQFF. In nucleotides, the CDR3 is TGTGCCAGCCAACAGGGGAGCAATGAGCAGTTCTTC.

This chain links TRBV11-3 with TRBJ2-1; a possible D gene is TRBD2 (5 bases). This CDR3 is 13 amino acids long. In germline, CDR1 is SGHNT, CDR2 YENEEA. Trimming shortened V by 5 bases and J by 6 bases, and 11 bases separated the two germline ends. DNA for the CDR3: TGTGCCAGCAGCCCTCCAGGACTCAATGAGCAGTTCTTC. It specifies CASSPPGLNEQFF.